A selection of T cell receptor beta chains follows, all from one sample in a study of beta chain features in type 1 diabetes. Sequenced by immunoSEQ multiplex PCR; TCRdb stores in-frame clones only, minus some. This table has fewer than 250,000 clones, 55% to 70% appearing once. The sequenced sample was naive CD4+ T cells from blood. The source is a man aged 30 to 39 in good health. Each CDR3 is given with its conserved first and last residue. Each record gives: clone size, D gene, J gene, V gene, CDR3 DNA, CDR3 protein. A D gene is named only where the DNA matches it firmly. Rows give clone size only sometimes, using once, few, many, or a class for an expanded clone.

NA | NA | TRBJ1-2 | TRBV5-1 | TGCGCCAGCAGCTTGGCATCCAGGGCTAACCAAGGCTACACCTTC | CASSLASRANQGYTF
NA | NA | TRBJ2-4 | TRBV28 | TGTGCCAGCAGCATTATTGAGGGAAACATTCAGTACTTC | CASSIIEGNIQYF
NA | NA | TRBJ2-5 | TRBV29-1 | TGCAGCGTTCACTCTCGGCGGGGAGAGACCCAGTACTTC | CSVHSRRGETQYF
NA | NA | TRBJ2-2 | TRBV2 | TGTGCCAGCAGTGACACGGGGGCCGGGGAGCTGTTTTTT | CASSDTGAGELFF
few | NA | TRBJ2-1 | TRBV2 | TGTGCCAGCAGTGATACAGAAGAGGAAGAGCAGTTCTTC | CASSDTEEEEQFF
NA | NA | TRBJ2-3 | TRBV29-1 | TGCAGCGTTACCCAGGCGGGCACAGATACGCAGTATTTT | CSVTQAGTDTQYF
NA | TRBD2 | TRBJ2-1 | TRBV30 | TGTGCCTGGAGTAGGGCGGGAGCCTACAATGAGCAGTTCTTC | CAWSRAGAYNEQFF
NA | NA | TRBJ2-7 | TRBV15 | TGTGCCACCAGCAGAGTAGGAGGGGGTGTCTACGAGCAGTACTTC | CATSRVGGGVYEQYF
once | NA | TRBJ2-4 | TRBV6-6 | TGTGCCAGCACTTTATTGGACAGAAAGCAAAACATTCAGTACTTC | CASTLLDRKQNIQYF
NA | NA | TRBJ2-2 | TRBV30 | TGTGCCTGGAGTGTGACTACCCCCGGGGAGCTGTTTTTT | CAWSVTTPGELFF
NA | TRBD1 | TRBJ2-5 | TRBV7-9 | TGTGCCAGCAGCTTAGACGGGACAGCAAAAGAGACCCAGTACTTC | CASSLDGTAKETQYF
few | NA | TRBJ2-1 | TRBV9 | TGTGCCAGCAGCGTGACTAGTCGGGGATACAATGAGCAGTTCTTC | CASSVTSRGYNEQFF
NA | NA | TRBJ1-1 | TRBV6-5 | TGTGCCAGCAGTTCCTCTGGCTCCGTGAACACTGAAGCTTTCTTT | CASSSSGSVNTEAFF
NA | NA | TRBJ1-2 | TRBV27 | TGTGCCAGCAGTTTATCTGGGAACGCGGTTGGCTACACCTTC | CASSLSGNAVGYTF
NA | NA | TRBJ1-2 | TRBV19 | TGTGCCAGTAGTATCTACTATGGCTACACCTTC | CASSIYYGYTF
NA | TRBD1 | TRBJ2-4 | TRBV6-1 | TGTGCCAGCAGTGAAGGGACAGGTTTTGTTGTGGGCATTCAGTACTTC | CASSEGTGFVVGIQYF
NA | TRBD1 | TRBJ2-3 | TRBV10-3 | TGTGCCATCAGTGCCGACAGGGCGACAGATACGCAGTATTTT | CAISADRATDTQYF
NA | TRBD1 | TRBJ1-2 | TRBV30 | TGTGCCTGGAGTGTAGACAGGGCGGATGGCTACACCTTC | CAWSVDRADGYTF
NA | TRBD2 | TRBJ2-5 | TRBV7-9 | TGTGCCACCGAATCGGGGGGACAAGAGACCCAGTACTTC | CATESGGQETQYF
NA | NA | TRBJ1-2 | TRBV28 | TGTGCCAGCACGGCAGGCTCCTATGGCTACACCTTC | CASTAGSYGYTF
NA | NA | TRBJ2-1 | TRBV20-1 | TGCAGTGCTAGCGCCAATGAGCAGTTCTTC | CSASANEQFF
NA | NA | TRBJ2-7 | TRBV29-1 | TGCAGCGTTGGAGCGGACCCCTACGAGCAGTACTTC | CSVGADPYEQYF
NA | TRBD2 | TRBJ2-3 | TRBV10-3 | TGTGCCTCGCGCGCCAGGACTAGCGGGAGGGAAGATACGCAGTATTTT | CASRARTSGREDTQYF
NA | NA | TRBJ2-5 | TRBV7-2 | TGTGCCAGCAGCTTGGGGCTAGCAGAGACCCAGTACTTC | CASSLGLAETQYF
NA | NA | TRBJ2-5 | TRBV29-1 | TGCAGCGTTGAAGACCGTAGGGGGCGGGACTTCCAAGAGACCCAGTACTTC | CSVEDRRGRDFQETQYF
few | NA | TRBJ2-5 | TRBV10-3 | TGTGCCACCTTACGGGTGATTGGGGAGACCCAGTACTTC | CATLRVIGETQYF
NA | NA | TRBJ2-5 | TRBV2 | TGTGCCAGCCGAAACGATGAGGCGACCCAGTACTTC | CASRNDEATQYF
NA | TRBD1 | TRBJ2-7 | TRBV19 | TGTGCCACCAACCCGGACAGGGGCGACGAGCAGTACTTC | CATNPDRGDEQYF